The 13 T cell receptor beta chains in this list originate from one sample, sequenced in a study of blood T cell repertoires in COVID-19. Sequencing used immunoSEQ multiplex PCR; TCRdb keeps in-frame clones, though not all of them. The data show approximately 190,000 clones, nearly 90% seen once. Sequences were obtained from peripheral blood. All receptors come from a man aged 55 to 70 with active or convalescent COVID-19.

This clone appeared a single time. The same CDR3 is also encoded by other DNA sequences in this sample. The rearrangement links TRBV27 to TRBJ1-6; D is perhaps TRBD1 (6 bases). Between the trimmed V and J ends, which lost 10 bases and 5 bases, there was a span of 15 bases. The germline CDR1 and CDR2 sequences are MNHEY and SMNVEV (reference sequence). There are 14 residues in the CDR3. The CDR3: CATRGGSNNSPLHF. In DNA, the CDR3 is TGTGCCACAAGAGGGGGTTCGAATAATTCACCCCTCCACTTT.

This chain links TRBV7-9 with TRBJ1-2, with 8 positions matching TRBD1. The V gene end was trimmed by 5 bases and the J gene end by 0 bases; junction bases not matched to a gene: 8. The CDR3 totals 16 residues. Germline V gene data show CDR1 as SEHNR and CDR2 as FQNEAQ (reference sequence). The DNA of the CDR3 is TGTGCCAGCAGCCCAGGGGGCGGAGTAGCTAACTATGGCTACACCTTC. Residues: CASSPGGGVANYGYTF.

CDR3 loop: CASSLPPGGETQYF. DNA of the CDR3: TGCGCCAGCAGCCTCCCCCCGGGGGGAGAGACCCAGTACTTC. The J gene is TRBJ2-5, the V gene TRBV5-1; 7 nucleotides align to TRBD2. With 4 bases clipped from V and 4 bases from J, the junction kept 7 bases outside the gene matches. The CDR3 loop spans 14 amino acids. Per the germline V gene, CDR1 is SGHRS and CDR2 is YFSETQ.

The J gene is TRBJ1-4, the V gene TRBV11-2; D gene ambiguous. The length of the CDR3 is 15 residues. Trimming took off 1 base at V and 0 bases at J, with 6 bases between the two ends. Germline CDR1 and CDR2: SGHAT and FQNNGV. The CDR3 nucleotides are TGTGCCAGCAGCTTAGGAGTTGCAACTAATGAAAAACTGTTTTTT. Translation gives CASSLGVATNEKLFF.

The gene calls are TRBV5-5 and TRBJ2-3, with 9 positions matching TRBD1. The trim removed 2 bases at V and 5 bases at J, leaving 6 bases unmatched. CDR3 length equals 15 residues. Germline V gene data show CDR1 as SGHKS and CDR2 as YYEKEE (reference sequence). CDR3 sequence reads: CASSFRDRAVDTQYF. CDR3 in DNA: TGTGCCAGCAGCTTCCGGGACAGGGCCGTAGATACGCAGTATTTT.

The rearrangement joins TRBV18 to TRBJ1-1; the D is unclear. The CDR3 totals 14 residues. V lost 4 bases to trimming and J lost 6 bases, with 15 bases between them. Looked up from germline, CDR1 is KGHSH and CDR2 is LQKENI. For the CDR3, the DNA is TGTGCCAGCTCACGGGTGGGTGCCAGCGCTGAAGCTTTCTTT. Translation gives CASSRVGASAEAFF.

The chain has TRBV18 and TRBJ1-5, with unresolved D. The CDR3 runs 13 residues. Germline V gene data show CDR1 as KGHSH and CDR2 as LQKENI. V lost 6 bases to trimming and J lost 4 bases, with 10 bases between them. CDR3 nucleotides: TGTGCCAGCTCCTCGGAGCAGAATCAGCCCCAGCATTTT. It codes for CASSSEQNQPQHF.

V and J are TRBV5-1 and TRBJ2-6, with a possible D match to TRBD1 (6 bases). Deletions cut 7 bases from V and 0 bases from J, with 11 bases between. CDR3 length equals 15 residues. Germline V gene data show CDR1 as SGHRS and CDR2 as YFSETQ. The CDR3: CASAQGSSGANVLTF. CDR3 bases: TGCGCCAGCGCGCAGGGGAGCTCTGGGGCCAACGTCCTGACTTTC.

The rearrangement uses TRBV5-1 and TRBJ2-1, with D tentatively TRBD1 (6 bases). CDR1 is SGHRS and CDR2 is YFSETQ in the germline V gene. Between the trimmed V and J ends, which lost 5 bases and 9 bases, there was a span of 24 bases. This CDR3 comprises 16 residues. Here the CDR3 DNA reads TGCGCCAGCAGGGTGACAGGTGGGGGCGTTCTTGGTGAGCAGTTCTTC. Encoded protein: CASRVTGGGVLGEQFF.

The V and J genes are TRBV7-3 and TRBJ2-3, with TRBD2 matching over 9 bases. The trim removed 2 bases at V and 4 bases at J, leaving 7 bases unmatched. CDR3 length: 16 residues. CDR1 SGHTA and CDR2 FQGTGA come from the germline V gene. The CDR3 nucleotides read TGTGCCAGCAGCTTATCTGCGGGGGGGCCGTCAGATACGCAGTATTTT. Its translation is CASSLSAGGPSDTQYF.

V usage is TRBV13 and J usage is TRBJ2-7; TRBD1 agrees at 7 bases. The CDR3 length is 15 residues. In germline, CDR1 is PRHDT, CDR2 FYEKMQ (reference sequence). J was trimmed by 2 bases and V by 5 bases; bases with no gene match: 9. The CDR3 protein is CASSTRQGSPYEQYF. As DNA, the CDR3 is TGTGCCAGCAGCACCAGACAGGGCTCCCCCTACGAGCAGTACTTC.

Note on this clone: The sample holds other DNA sequences that translate to the same CDR3. V gene TRBV29-1 combines with J gene TRBJ1-2; TRBD1 agrees at 7 bases. In germline, CDR1 is SQVTM, CDR2 ANQGSEA. The CDR3 is 12 residues long. The V segment lost 5 bases and the J segment 2 bases; nucleotides outside the gene matches: 2. CDR3: CSVSTGNYGYTF. For the CDR3, the DNA is TGCAGCGTTTCGACAGGGAACTATGGCTACACCTTC.

V gene TRBV29-1 combines with J gene TRBJ1-1, with D perhaps matching TRBD1 (5 bases). CDR3 length: 11 amino acids. The germline gives CDR1 SQVTM, CDR2 ANQGSEA. Trimming left V 5 bases short and J 7 bases short, with 11 bases between. The CDR3 DNA reads as TGCAGCGTTTTAGGGAGGGGTGAAGCTTTCTTT. Amino acids: CSVLGRGEAFF.